This T cell receptor beta chain was observed in a study of vaccination effects on CD4 cells after COVID-19. Study findings and constraints: Missing from the study were early post-infection timepoints, and its convalescent patients were few.

In regard to this clone: As yet, its antigen is unknown.

Clones were sequenced by immunoSEQ multiplex PCR, and TCRdb holds only the in-frame ones, with some missing. The table lists about 46,000 clones, over 60% of them singletons, with about 15% in the top ten. This CDR3 comprises 15 residues. V was clipped by 6 bases and J by 3 bases, with 18 bases between them. Per germline, CDR1 SNHLY and CDR2 FYNNEI. Using viral peptide pools, the ViraFEST assay grew out antigen-specific CD4+ T cells prior to sequencing. Subsequent to 10 days of culture, CD4+ T cells were isolated. Participants were given two doses of BNT162b2 or mRNA-1273 vaccine. This TCR was recovered from a human donor who received a COVID-19 vaccine. The chain has TRBV2 and TRBJ2-7; D is possibly TRBD1 or TRBD2 (5 bases each). Here the sequenced sample was CD4+ T cells from PBMCs cultured with HCoV-OC43 spike peptides, taken after COVID-19 vaccination. As to subset: HCoV-OC43 spike overlapping peptide pool stimulation. CDR3 sequence: CASSVRGHRIYEQYF. CDR3 DNA: TGTGCCAGCAGCGTTCGGGGCCATAGAATCTACGAGCAGTACTTC.